Listed here are 11 T cell receptor beta chains from one sample, sequenced in a study of identical twins listed by TCRdb under 2016. The library was produced with 5' RACE. The listed sequencing device is Illumina HiSeq 2000. In TCRdb, the public reads were trimmed at Q25 with fastp and aligned with MiXCR, with productive beta chains retained. Each record represents a unique CDR3 protein, reported with the most common genes and DNA among its rows. Counted in this sample were 200,000 or so distinct CDR3 sequences; about 16% of them appeared once. Over 35% of the sample is taken by the ten largest. These sequences were also reported in another study, on T cells expressing NK-cell markers.

Sequenced sample: CD8+ T cells sorted from blood. The receptors were sampled from a young woman in good health.

The table lists this clonotype with a few counts. The chain has TRBV11-2 and TRBJ2-7, with 13 bases aligning to TRBD2. Germline assignment: CDR1 SGHAT and CDR2 FQNNGV. The CDR3 spans 15 residues. J gave up 6 bases and V 5 bases, and 7 bases lay outside the gene matches. In DNA, the CDR3 is TGTGCCAGCAGCCCACGGACTAGCGGGAGTTTCGAGCAGTACTTC. Protein sequence: CASSPRTSGSFEQYF.

In its sample, this clonotype was seen a few times. This rearrangement joins TRBV29-1 to TRBJ2-2, with 7 bases lining up with TRBD1. V lost 4 bases, J lost 6 bases, and 2 bases stayed unmatched. The CDR3 contains 12 residues. Germline assignment: CDR1 SQVTM and CDR2 ANQGSEA. Here the CDR3 DNA reads TGCAGCGTTGTAACAGGGGCCGGGGAGCTGTTTTTT. This gives the protein CSVVTGAGELFF.

The J gene is TRBJ2-7, the V gene TRBV9; TRBD2 might be the D (6 bases). This CDR3 has 14 residues. From germline, CDR1 is SGDLS and CDR2 YYNGEE. V gave up 2 bases and J gave up 5 bases, with 14 bases separating them. The CDR3 is CASSVSGVTHEQYF. CDR3 coding DNA: TGTGCCAGCAGCGTGTCGGGGGTTACCCACGAGCAGTACTTC.

The chain has TRBV20-1 and TRBJ2-6, with 10 bases aligning to TRBD1. The CDR3 runs 14 residues. The trim removed 3 bases at V and 4 bases at J, leaving 0 bases unmatched. Germline assignment: CDR1 DFQATT and CDR2 SNEGSKA (reference sequence). The CDR3 is CSARGQGGANVLTF. The CDR3 region has the DNA TGCAGTGCTAGGGGACAGGGGGGGGCCAACGTCCTGACTTTC.

The chain is built from TRBV15 and TRBJ2-7; D is uncertain. The CDR3 spans 13 residues. CDR1 LNHNV and CDR2 YYDKDF come from the germline V gene (reference sequence). The ends were cut back, 3 bases at V and 0 bases at J, with 6 bases in the middle. The DNA of the CDR3 is TGTGCCACCAGCAGCAGGAGCTCCTACGAGCAGTACTTC. This encodes CATSSRSSYEQYF.

This clonotype turned up a few times. The chain joins TRBV15 to TRBJ2-1; D tentatively reads TRBD1 or TRBD2 (5 bases each). The CDR3 runs to 15 residues. The V and J ends lost 8 bases and 1 base respectively, with 15 bases between them. Germline-derived CDR1 and CDR2 are LNHNV and YYDKDF (reference sequence). The CDR3 loop is CATERDRLSYNEQFF. The CDR3, as DNA: TGTGCCACCGAAAGGGACCGTTTATCCTACAATGAGCAGTTCTTC.

The chain is built from TRBV5-6 and TRBJ2-5; 16 nucleotides agree with TRBD2. CDR1 is SGHDT, CDR2 YYEEEE, per germline. This CDR3 has 16 residues. The V gene end was trimmed by 3 bases and the J gene end by 4 bases; junction bases not matched to a gene: 3. The CDR3 region is CASSWGLAGGVETQYF. Written as DNA, the CDR3 is TGTGCCAGCAGCTGGGGACTAGCGGGAGGGGTAGAGACCCAGTACTTC.

V gene TRBV27 combines with J gene TRBJ2-7; D uncertain. Germline V gene data show CDR1 as MNHEY and CDR2 as SMNVEV (reference sequence). The CDR3 totals 14 residues. V lost 0 bases, J lost 0 bases, and 6 bases lay in between. The CDR3 loop is CASSLSRSSYEQYF. CDR3 DNA sequence: TGTGCCAGCAGTTTATCGCGGAGCTCCTACGAGCAGTACTTC.

A word on this clonotype: The DNA is omitted, as the CDR3 cannot be located on it reliably, and the CDR3 follows TCRdb's listing. The chain combines TRBV7-9 with TRBJ2-1; TRBD2 is taken as the D call from the table, unchecked against the DNA. The CDR3 contains 13 residues when both ends are counted. CDR1 is SEHNR, CDR2 FQNEAQ, per germline (reference sequence). The CDR3 protein is CASSLVGEGAAFF.

This chain links TRBV20-1 with TRBJ2-1; 9 bases agree with TRBD2. Germline CDR1 is DFQATT and CDR2 is SNEGSKA (reference sequence). This CDR3 is 13 amino acids long. The trim removed 7 bases at V and 7 bases at J, leaving 8 bases unmatched. The CDR3 coding sequence is TGCAGTGTCGGGACTAGCTCAGGGAATGAGCAGTTCTTC. It specifies CSVGTSSGNEQFF.

This clonotype was counted a few times. The chain combines TRBV11-2 with TRBJ2-1; tentative D call: TRBD2 (6 bases). Looked up from germline, CDR1 is SGHAT and CDR2 is FQNNGV. There are 17 residues in the CDR3. The V end lost 0 bases, the J end lost 0 bases, and 12 bases lay between the germline ends. CDR3 loop: CASSLEASDSSYNEQFF. The CDR3 nucleotides read TGTGCCAGCAGCTTAGAGGCTAGCGATTCCTCCTACAATGAGCAGTTCTTC.